These T cell receptor beta chains were read from a single sample in a study of Ad26.COV2.S vaccination and SARS-CoV-2 variants. Profiling relied on immunoSEQ multiplex PCR, and the TCRdb table lists in-frame clones only, not all of them. This repertoire shows about 350,000 clones, more than 85% found once; its top ten account for roughly 5%. Specimen: peripheral blood, collected in a trial of Ad26.COV2.S vaccine versus placebo. Source of these receptors: a person between 18 and 59 years old who received the Ad26.COV2.S COVID-19 vaccine or a placebo. Each CDR3 is given with its conserved first and last residue. The D gene is left open where the match is weak. A clone size is listed for some rows: how often the clone was seen (once, few, many), or a class if it is expanded.

>TRBJ2-7|TRBD2|TRBV5-1|-
CASSLVPSGEINYEQYF
TGCGCCAGCAGCTTGGTTCCTAGCGGGGAAATTAACTACGAGCAGTACTTC
>TRBJ1-2|-|TRBV5-5|-
CASSSDSYYGYTF
TGTGCCAGCAGCTCCGACAGTTACTATGGCTACACCTTC
>TRBJ1-4|TRBD1|TRBV25-1|-
CASSEPTGGNEKLFF
TGTGCCAGCAGTGAACCGACAGGGGGTAATGAAAAACTGTTTTTT
>TRBJ2-3|TRBD2|TRBV6-2/TRBV6-3|-
CASSYGRSGTSTDTQYF
TGTGCCAGCAGTTACGGACGTAGCGGGACCTCCACAGATACGCAGTATTTT
>TRBJ1-2|TRBD1|TRBV6-1|once
CASSPGTGVNYGYTF
TGTGCCAGCAGTCCCGGGACAGGGGTTAACTATGGCTACACCTTC
>TRBJ1-2|-|TRBV27|-
CASSGGGGFGGYTF
TGTGCCAGCAGTGGGGGCGGGGGTTTCGGGGGCTACACCTTC
>TRBJ1-6|-|TRBV27|-
CASSLFPRPHNSPLHF
TGTGCCAGCAGTTTATTCCCCCGGCCGCATAATTCACCCCTCCACTTT
>TRBJ1-5|-|TRBV28|-
CASSFSRGYHQPQHF
TGTGCCAGCAGTTTCTCCCGGGGGTACCATCAGCCCCAGCATTTT
>TRBJ1-2|TRBD1|TRBV29-1|-
CSVTGTGGNYGYTF
TGCAGCGTTACCGGGACAGGGGGCAACTATGGCTACACCTTC
>TRBJ2-7|TRBD1|TRBV29-1|-
CSVDRGQGSYEQYF
TGCAGCGTTGACAGGGGACAGGGGAGTTACGAGCAGTACTTC
>TRBJ2-7|TRBD1|TRBV15|once
CATSGRTGPYEQYF
TGTGCCACCAGCGGGAGGACAGGGCCCTACGAGCAGTACTTC
>TRBJ2-1|-|TRBV7-2|-
CASSLADLAEQFF
TGTGCCAGCAGCTTAGCCGATCTAGCGGAGCAGTTCTTC
>TRBJ2-2|TRBD1|TRBV23-1|-
CASSHTDRGNTGELFF
TGCGCCAGCAGTCACACCGACAGGGGGAACACCGGGGAGCTGTTTTTT
>TRBJ1-5|-|TRBV10-3|-
CAISGQGNQPQHF
TGTGCCATCAGTGGACAGGGCAATCAGCCCCAGCATTTT
>TRBJ1-2|TRBD1|TRBV7-2|-
CASSWTGANYGYTF
TGTGCCAGCAGCTGGACAGGGGCTAACTATGGCTACACCTTC
>TRBJ2-7|-|TRBV4-1|-
CASSQAVRGVNYEQYF
TGCGCCAGCAGCCAAGCAGTCAGAGGGGTCAACTACGAGCAGTACTTC
>TRBJ2-7|-|TRBV7-8|-
CASSSYRRRIGEQYF
TGTGCCAGCAGCTCCTATAGGCGGAGGATAGGCGAGCAGTACTTC
>TRBJ2-2|TRBD2|TRBV13|-
CASSSSTSGSRSGELFF
TGTGCCAGCAGCTCCTCGACTAGCGGGAGTCGATCCGGGGAGCTGTTTTTT
>TRBJ2-1|-|TRBV7-8|-
CASSLSNGGEQFF
TGTGCCAGCAGCTTATCAAATGGTGGTGAGCAGTTCTTC
>TRBJ2-5|-|TRBV7-9|-
CASSSGTPLEETQYF
TGTGCCAGCAGCTCCGGGACACCTCTAGAAGAGACCCAGTACTTC
>TRBJ2-3|TRBD2|TRBV9|-
CASSVGPGLAGGRGTDTQYF
TGTGCCAGCAGCGTAGGACCGGGACTAGCGGGGGGGCGTGGCACAGATACGCAGTATTTT
>TRBJ2-7|TRBD1|TRBV9|once
CASSVGTGGEQYF
TGTGCCAGCAGCGTAGGTACAGGGGGCGAGCAGTACTTC
>TRBJ1-1|-|TRBV11-2|-
CASSLGKDRRVFF
TGTGCCAGCAGCTTAGGAAAGGACCGGAGGGTTTTCTTT
>TRBJ1-2|TRBD1|TRBV27|-
CASSPTGVYGYTF
TGTGCCAGCAGTCCCACAGGGGTTTATGGCTACACCTTC
>TRBJ1-5|-|TRBV19|-
CASSISAGAGKPQHF
TGTGCCAGTAGTATATCGGCAGGGGCTGGTAAGCCCCAGCATTTT
>TRBJ2-6|-|TRBV7-3|-
CASSLGLLSGANVLTF
TGTGCCAGCAGCTTGGGACTGCTCTCTGGGGCCAACGTCCTGACTTTC
>TRBJ1-1|-|TRBV9|-
CASSVSGGPVPAFF
TGTGCCAGCAGCGTGTCGGGGGGGCCGGTCCCCGCTTTCTTT
>TRBJ1-4|-|TRBV20-1|-
CSASLAEKLFF
TGCAGTGCTAGTTTGGCCGAAAAACTGTTTTTT
>TRBJ2-1|-|TRBV6-5|-
CASSYSPQPYNEQFF
TGTGCCAGCAGTTACTCACCCCAGCCCTACAATGAGCAGTTCTTC
>TRBJ2-1|-|TRBV28|-
CASSGDNEQFF
TGTGCCAGCAGTGGGGACAATGAGCAGTTCTTC
>TRBJ2-1|-|TRBV7-6|-
CASSLSRENNEQFF
TGTGCCAGCAGCTTATCCAGGGAAAACAATGAGCAGTTCTTC
>TRBJ2-7|TRBD2|TRBV5-6|-
CASSIAGRYEQYF
TGTGCCAGCAGCATAGCGGGTCGCTACGAGCAGTACTTC
>TRBJ2-7|TRBD1|TRBV19|-
CATQGGQGIGEQYF
TGTGCCACCCAGGGGGGACAGGGAATCGGGGAGCAGTACTTC
>TRBJ1-2|-|TRBV6-5|-
CASSYGTDNYGYTF
TGTGCCAGCAGTTACGGCACGGATAACTATGGCTACACCTTC
>TRBJ2-7|TRBD1|TRBV30|-
CAWSGDRGGEQYF
TGTGCCTGGAGCGGAGACAGGGGGGGCGAGCAGTACTTC
>TRBJ1-5|TRBD1|TRBV2|-
CASSEDVTGGRQPQHF
TGTGCCAGCAGTGAAGATGTGACAGGGGGAAGACAGCCCCAGCATTTT
>TRBJ2-5|TRBD1|TRBV7-2|-
CASSQGLVDRGGETQYF
TGTGCCAGCAGCCAGGGCTTGGTGGACAGGGGAGGGGAGACCCAGTACTTC
>TRBJ1-2|TRBD1|TRBV5-1|-
CASSTATGYRSGYTF
TGCGCCAGCAGCACGGCGACAGGGTACCGAAGTGGCTACACCTTC
>TRBJ2-7|-|TRBV6-2/TRBV6-3|-
CASSYVWAEEQYF
TGTGCCAGCAGTTACGTCTGGGCGGAAGAGCAGTACTTC
>TRBJ1-2|-|TRBV6-5|-
CASRSGPKVGGYTF
TGTGCCAGCAGGTCCGGGCCAAAGGTCGGGGGCTACACCTTC
>TRBJ2-1|TRBD2|TRBV6-1|-
CASSEYGRAFNEQFF
TGTGCCAGCAGTGAATACGGGAGGGCTTTCAATGAGCAGTTCTTC
>TRBJ1-5|-|TRBV5-1|-
CASSLTGNQPQHF
TGCGCCAGCAGCCTGACAGGCAATCAGCCCCAGCATTTT
>TRBJ2-2|TRBD2|TRBV19|-
CASSTPPARAGAGELFF
TGTGCCAGTAGTACCCCCCCTGCCCGCGCGGGGGCCGGGGAGCTGTTTTTT
>TRBJ1-1|-|TRBV29-1|-
CSGRRINTEAFF
TGCAGCGGAAGACGGATTAACACTGAAGCTTTCTTT
>TRBJ1-3|TRBD1|TRBV4-2|-
CASSQAQGAGNTIYF
TGTGCCAGCAGCCAAGCACAGGGGGCTGGAAACACCATATATTTT
>TRBJ2-3|TRBD2|TRBV18|-
CASSPAGLAGASDTQYF
TGTGCCAGCTCACCCGCGGGACTAGCGGGGGCATCAGATACGCAGTATTTT
>TRBJ2-1|-|TRBV6-2/TRBV6-3|once
CASSQGRTYNEQFF
TGTGCCAGCAGTCAGGGTAGGACCTACAATGAGCAGTTCTTC
>TRBJ2-7|-|TRBV13|-
CASSLGQGGSYEQYF
TGTGCCAGCAGCTTAGGACAGGGAGGCTCCTACGAGCAGTACTTC
>TRBJ1-5|-|TRBV21-1|-
CASSKMDRENQPQHF
TGTGCCAGCAGCAAGATGGACAGGGAAAATCAGCCCCAGCATTTT
>TRBJ1-4|TRBD1|TRBV3-1/TRBV3-2|-
CASSQGTGAEKLFF
TGTGCCAGCAGTCAAGGGACAGGGGCTGAAAAACTGTTTTTT
>TRBJ1-1|TRBD1|TRBV7-2|-
CASTGQGGHTEAFF
TGTGCCAGCACCGGACAGGGCGGCCACACTGAAGCTTTCTTT
>TRBJ2-2|-|TRBV4-2|-
CASSLKAGGQGRDTGELFF
TGTGCCAGCAGCCTCAAGGCCGGCGGTCAAGGCAGGGACACCGGGGAGCTGTTTTTT
>TRBJ2-5|-|TRBV15|-
CATSRDRASETQYF
TGTGCCACCAGCAGAGATAGGGCTTCAGAGACCCAGTACTTC